This T cell receptor (beta chain) was captured by sequencing in a study of shared clonotypes between healthy human individuals. V was shortened by 0 bases and J by 1 base, with 22 bases between the two germline ends. The CDR3 extends over 19 amino acids. From germline, CDR1 is SGHRS and CDR2 YFSETQ. Naive CD8 cells, CD45RO-negative and positively selected for CCR7, excluded terminally differentiated effector memory CD45RA+ cells. Assay: immunoSEQ multiplex PCR; the TCRdb copy retains only in-frame clones and omits some. The table has about 2.2 million clones, approximately 94% seen once. V usage is TRBV5-1 and J usage is TRBJ1-1, with a weak D call TRBD1 (6 bases). Material for sequencing was naive CD8+ T cells from PBMCs. The sequence came from a man between 18 and 29 years old in good health. Some clones in this sample may be carry-over from other donors' samples. CDR3 amino acids: CASSLARTAPRQTNTEAFF. The CDR3 region has the DNA TGCGCCAGCAGCTTGGCTCGGACAGCCCCTCGGCAAACGAACACTGAAGCTTTCTTT.